These T cell receptor beta chains were read from a single sample in a study of shared clonotypes between healthy human individuals. Sequencing used immunoSEQ multiplex PCR; TCRdb keeps in-frame clones, though not all of them. The sample lists approximately 2.4 million clones; approximately 94% were seen once. Source material: naive CD4+ T cells sorted from blood. These receptors all stem from a man between 18 and 35 years old in good health. Both conserved end residues are part of each CDR3. The D gene is left open where the match is weak. Where a row states a size, it is once, few, many or the class of an expanded clone; other rows omit it.

cdr3_aa	clone_size	j_call	v_call	d_call
CASSMDYRGRETQYF	-	TRBJ2-5	TRBV19	-
CASSQFLENSPLHF	-	TRBJ1-6	TRBV4-3	-
CASSQAPRTNTGELFF	-	TRBJ2-2	TRBV4-2	-
CAWRPGNTIYF	-	TRBJ1-3	TRBV30	-
CASSPSGAHSYNSPLHF	-	TRBJ1-6	TRBV7-8	-
CASSPGLFETPLHF	-	TRBJ1-6	TRBV18	-
CASSRGDRVEEKLFF	-	TRBJ1-4	TRBV5-1	TRBD1
CASSPPLADSNSGNTIYF	-	TRBJ1-3	TRBV18	-
CASSLEVTLGIDTQYF	-	TRBJ2-3	TRBV5-4	-
CASSSRRDSGGYTF	-	TRBJ1-2	TRBV2	TRBD1
CASSLDLLNTGELFF	-	TRBJ2-2	TRBV5-1	-
CASSWTGTAGELFF	-	TRBJ2-2	TRBV6-6	TRBD1
CASSVGWGKANYGYTF	once	TRBJ1-2	TRBV9	-
CASSSSGQQYEQYF	-	TRBJ2-7	TRBV7-2	TRBD2
CASSSGVQSATTNEKLFF	-	TRBJ1-4	TRBV7-2	-
CASSQTGLPNTGELFF	once	TRBJ2-2	TRBV14	TRBD2